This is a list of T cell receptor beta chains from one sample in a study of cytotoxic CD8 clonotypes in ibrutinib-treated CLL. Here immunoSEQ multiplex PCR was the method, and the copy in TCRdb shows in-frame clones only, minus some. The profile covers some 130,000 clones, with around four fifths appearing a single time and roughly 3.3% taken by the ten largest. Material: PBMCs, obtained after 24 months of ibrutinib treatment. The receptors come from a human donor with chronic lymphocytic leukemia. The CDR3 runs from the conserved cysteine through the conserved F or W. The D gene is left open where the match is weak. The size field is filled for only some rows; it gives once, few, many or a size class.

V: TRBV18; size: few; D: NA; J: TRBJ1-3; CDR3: CASSPGTSGNTIYF; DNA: TGTGCCAGCTCACCAGGGACCTCTGGAAACACCATATATTTT
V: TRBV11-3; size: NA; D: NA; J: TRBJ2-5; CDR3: CASSPKPTSLETQYF; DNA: TGTGCCAGCAGCCCGAAACCGACTAGTTTAGAGACCCAGTACTTC
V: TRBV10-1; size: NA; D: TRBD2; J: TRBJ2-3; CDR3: CASAREGSTDTQYF; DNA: TGCGCCAGCGCCCGGGAGGGGAGCACAGATACGCAGTATTTT
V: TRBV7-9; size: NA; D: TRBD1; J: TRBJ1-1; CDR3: CASSPDRGPNMDTEAFF; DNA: TGTGCCAGCAGCCCGGACAGGGGGCCTAATATGGACACTGAAGCTTTCTTT
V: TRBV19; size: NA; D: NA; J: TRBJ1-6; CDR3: CASSMYRDGNSPLHF; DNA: TGTGCCAGTAGTATGTACAGGGATGGAAATTCACCCCTCCACTTT
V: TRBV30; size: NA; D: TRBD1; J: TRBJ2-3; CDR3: CAWNRRDRGRDTQYF; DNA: TGTGCCTGGAATAGACGGGACAGGGGCAGGGATACGCAGTATTTT
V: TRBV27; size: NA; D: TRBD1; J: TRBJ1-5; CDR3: CASSHAGTGLSNQPQHF; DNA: TGTGCCAGCAGTCACGCCGGGACAGGGCTCAGCAATCAGCCCCAGCATTTT
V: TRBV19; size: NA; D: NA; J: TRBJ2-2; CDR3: CASSILLARSGELFF; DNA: TGTGCCAGTAGTATATTGCTAGCTAGGTCCGGGGAGCTGTTTTTT
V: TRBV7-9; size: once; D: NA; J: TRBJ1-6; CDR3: CASSLGGGGVGNSPLHF; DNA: TGTGCCAGCAGCTTAGGAGGTGGGGGAGTCGGGAATTCACCCCTCCACTTT
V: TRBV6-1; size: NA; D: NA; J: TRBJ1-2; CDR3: CASSEEGHTLYGYTF; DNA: TGTGCCAGCAGTGAAGAGGGACACACGCTCTATGGCTACACCTTC
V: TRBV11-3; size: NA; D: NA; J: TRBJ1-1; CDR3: CASSLGGDTEAFF; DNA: TGTGCCAGCAGCTTGGGAGGTGACACTGAAGCTTTCTTT
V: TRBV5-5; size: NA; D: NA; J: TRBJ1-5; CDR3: CASSFRQVQQPQHF; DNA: TGTGCCAGCAGCTTCCGACAGGTACAGCAGCCCCAGCATTTT
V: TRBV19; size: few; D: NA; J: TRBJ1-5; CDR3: CASTKGPRGVHNQPQHF; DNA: TGTGCCAGTACCAAAGGACCGAGAGGGGTTCACAATCAGCCCCAGCATTTT
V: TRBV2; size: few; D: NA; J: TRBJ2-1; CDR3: CASSDIGYNEQFF; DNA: TGTGCCAGCAGTGACATAGGATACAATGAGCAGTTCTTC
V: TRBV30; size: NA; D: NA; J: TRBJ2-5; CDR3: CACQRGETQYF; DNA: TGTGCCTGCCAAAGGGGGGAGACCCAGTACTTC
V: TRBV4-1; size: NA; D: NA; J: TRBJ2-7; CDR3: CASSAAPREQYF; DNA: TGCGCCAGCAGCGCCGCCCCTAGGGAGCAGTACTTC
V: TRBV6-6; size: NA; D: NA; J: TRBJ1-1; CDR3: CASSHLLGNTEAFF; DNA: TGTGCCAGCAGCCACCTGTTAGGGAACACTGAAGCTTTCTTT
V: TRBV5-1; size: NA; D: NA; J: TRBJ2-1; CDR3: CASSLVGPGNEQFF; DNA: TGCGCCAGCAGCTTGGTGGGACCCGGCAATGAGCAGTTCTTC
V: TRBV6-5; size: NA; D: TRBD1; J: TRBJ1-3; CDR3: CASRQQGAGNTIYF; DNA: TGTGCCAGCAGACAACAGGGGGCTGGAAACACCATATATTTT
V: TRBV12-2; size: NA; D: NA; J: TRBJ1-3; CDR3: CASRSDRGSDTIYF; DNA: TGTGCAAGTCGCTCAGACAGGGGTTCGGACACCATATATTTT
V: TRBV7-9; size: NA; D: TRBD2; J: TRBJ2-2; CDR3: CASSWTSGVIKPGELFF; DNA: TGTGCCAGCTCCTGGACTAGCGGGGTCATTAAGCCCGGGGAGCTGTTTTTT
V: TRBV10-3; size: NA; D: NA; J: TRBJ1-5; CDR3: CAISESGSGGSNQPQHF; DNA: TGTGCCATCAGTGAGTCGGGGTCGGGGGGTAGCAATCAGCCCCAGCATTTT
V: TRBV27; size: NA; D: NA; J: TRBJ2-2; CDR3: CASSSLGWGGQPGLLNTGELFF; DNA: TGTGCCAGCAGTTCTTTGGGGTGGGGTGGACAGCCGGGACTACTAAACACCGGGGAGCTGTTTTTT
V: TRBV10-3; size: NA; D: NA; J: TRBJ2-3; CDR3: CAISESRDTQYF; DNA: TGTGCCATCAGTGAGTCTCGAGATACGCAGTATTTT
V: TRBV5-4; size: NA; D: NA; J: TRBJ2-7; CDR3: CASSSLTGPYEQYF; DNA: TGTGCCAGCAGCTCCCTTACAGGGCCCTACGAGCAGTACTTC